The sequence of this T cell receptor (beta chain) was determined in a study of blood T cell repertoires in COVID-19. Study-level background: Samples taken during acute and convalescent COVID-19 were collected in the United States, Italy and Spain. T cells, B-cell-depleted T cells, or PBMCs provided the cDNA or gDNA that served as material.

In the original processing: Reference gene primer amplification yielded estimated nucleated cell counts. Libraries were prepared by immunoSEQ multiplex PCR; TCRdb keeps only in-frame clonotypes and omits some of them. That table supplies the V and J calls and clone size; D and trimming were determined from the DNA. Of approximately 61,000 clones in the sample, around nine tenths are singletons; the top ten hold approximately 18%. The V end lost 9 bases, the J end lost 0 bases, and 10 bases lay between the germline ends. Germline loops: CDR1 MGHRA, CDR2 YSYEKL. This CDR3 has 13 amino acids. This TCR derives from a woman older than 75 with active COVID-19. Sequenced sample: peripheral blood. The rearrangement uses TRBV4-1 and TRBJ2-3; TRBD2 might be the D (6 bases). CDR3 region: CASSGLSTDTQYF. CDR3 nucleotide sequence: TGCGCCAGTAGCGGACTTAGCACAGATACGCAGTATTTT.